The rows below give T cell receptor beta chains drawn from one sample of a study of blood T cell repertoires in COVID-19. The repertoire was sequenced with immunoSEQ multiplex PCR; TCRdb's copy has only in-frame clones and lacks some. The repertoire holds about 480,000 clones, with approximately 90% as singletons. Sequencing was done on a sample of peripheral blood. These receptors originate from a woman in her twenties or thirties with acute or convalescent COVID-19. Each CDR3 is given with its conserved first and last residue. The order of the fields is D gene, clone size, J gene, CDR3 length, V gene, CDR3 DNA, CDR3 protein. A D gene is named only where the DNA matches it firmly. Not every row has a clone size; where given, it reads once, few, many or a size class.

NA,NA,TRBJ2-7,14,TRBV2,TGTGCCAGCAGTGAGTACAGGGTCGCCTACGAGCAGTACTTC,CASSEYRVAYEQYF
NA,NA,TRBJ2-1,14,TRBV29-1,TGCAGCGTTGACCGACAGCAGGATGAAGGAAAGCAGTTCTTC,CSVDRQQDEGKQFF
TRBD1,NA,TRBJ1-1,20,TRBV10-2,TGCGCCAGCAGTGGGCCCTTCCTTTCTGGACAGGGGGCGATGCGCGCTGAAGCTTTCTTT,CASSGPFLSGQGAMRAEAFF
NA,NA,TRBJ2-3,13,TRBV25-1,TGTGCCAGCAGTTACAGCGGACAGTGGTCGCAGTATTTT,CASSYSGQWSQYF
NA,NA,TRBJ1-2,16,TRBV15,TGTGCCACCAGCAGAGACTTACAGTTGGGAGAGAATGGCTACACCTTC,CATSRDLQLGENGYTF
TRBD1,NA,TRBJ2-7,15,TRBV4-1,TGCGCCAGCAGCCAAGGACAGGGGGCGCACTACGAGCAGTACTTC,CASSQGQGAHYEQYF
TRBD1,NA,TRBJ2-6,15,TRBV29-1,TGCAGCGTTGTAGAGCAGGGGGCAGGGGCCAACGTCCTGACTTTC,CSVVEQGAGANVLTF
NA,NA,TRBJ1-2,14,TRBV28,TGTGCCAGCAGTTTAAGGACAGCCCTTTTTGGCTACACCTTC,CASSLRTALFGYTF
NA,NA,TRBJ2-3,15,TRBV7-9,TGTGCCAGCAGCCCCAGCCCCGGGATCACAGATACGCAGTATTTT,CASSPSPGITDTQYF
TRBD2,NA,TRBJ2-3,15,TRBV9,TGTGCCAGCAGCGAACTAGCGGGGGGGCCCGGGGACAAGTATTTT,CASSELAGGPGDKYF
NA,NA,TRBJ2-3,16,TRBV7-9,TGTGCCAGCAGCTTAGGCGGGGCAGCTAGCACAGATACGCAGTATTTT,CASSLGGAASTDTQYF
TRBD1,NA,TRBJ2-5,14,TRBV6-5,TGTGCCAGCAGGGAGACAGGGATCCAAGAGACCCAGTACTTC,CASRETGIQETQYF
NA,NA,TRBJ1-1,14,TRBV13,TGTGCCAGCAGCTTAGGGACGGGATACACTGAAGCTTTCTTT,CASSLGTGYTEAFF
TRBD1,NA,TRBJ2-4,15,TRBV28,TGTGCCAGCAGCCCCCACAGGGGCGCCCAAAACATTCAGTACTTC,CASSPHRGAQNIQYF
NA,few,TRBJ1-3,13,TRBV10-1,TGCGCCAGCAGTCCTAACTCTGGAAACACCATATATTTT,CASSPNSGNTIYF
NA,NA,TRBJ2-4,16,TRBV27,TGTGCCAGCAGATCACTCCTTACACTCGGGAAGGACATTCAGTACTTC,CASRSLLTLGKDIQYF
TRBD2,NA,TRBJ2-5,17,TRBV3-1/TRBV3-2,TGTGCCAGCAGCCCGGGGACTAGCGGGGGGGCCCAAGAGACCCAGTACTTC,CASSPGTSGGAQETQYF
NA,NA,TRBJ1-5,23,TRBV15,TGTGCCACCAGCAGAGATGGGTGGGCAGGAAAAAATCCCAACCTTTATAGCAATCAGCCCCAGCATTTT,CATSRDGWAGKNPNLYSNQPQHF
TRBD1,once,TRBJ2-1,15,TRBV18,TGTGCCAGCTCACCGGCTACAGGGGTCGACAATGAGCAGTTCTTC,CASSPATGVDNEQFF